The 21 T cell receptor beta chains listed next were all sequenced from one sample in a study of vaccination and CD4 T cells after COVID-19. Cultured CD4+ T cells had their DNA profiled by the Oncomine TCR Beta short-read assay. A single record per CDR3 protein comes from TCRdb applying MiXCR to the PCR reads. The sample records about 16,000 distinct CDR3 sequences, over 55% being singletons. As to treatment: approximately nine-day PBMC culture with coronavirus spike peptide pools or control peptides (ViraFEST assay). These receptors have no known antigen. Material: CD4+ T cells from blood, cultured in vitro. All receptors come from a human donor who had recovered from COVID-19.

This sequence joins TRBV28 and TRBJ2-1; 8 positions match TRBD1. The germline V gene encodes CDR1 MDHEN and CDR2 SYDVKM. V shed 5 bases and J 5 bases; nucleotides not matched to a gene: 11. This CDR3 has 16 residues. CDR3 bases: TGTGCCAGCAGTCCTCAGGGGGCCCCCCGCAACAATGAGCAGTTCTTC. Translation gives CASSPQGAPRNNEQFF.

This clonotype was detected only a few times. The chain is built from TRBV12-3 or TRBV12-4 and TRBJ1-5; D not certain. With 1 base removed from V and 4 bases from J, the gap between germline ends came to 8 bases. The CDR3 loop spans 14 amino acids. CDR3 residues: CASSLDSPNQPQHF. The CDR3 DNA sequence: TGTGCCAGCAGTTTAGACAGTCCAAATCAGCCCCAGCATTTT.

The rearrangement links TRBV6-1 to TRBJ1-1; D might be TRBD1 (5 bases). The germline V gene encodes CDR1 MNHNS and CDR2 SASEGT. The V end was cut by 7 bases, the J end by 6 bases, with 15 bases between. The CDR3 consists of 13 residues. The chain's CDR3 is CASTGRLGAEAFF. CDR3 DNA sequence: TGTGCCAGCACGGGCCGATTGGGGGCTGAAGCTTTCTTT.

The CDR3 spells CASSSQGTGNQPQHF. The CDR3 nucleotides are TGTGCCAGCAGTTCGCAGGGTACGGGCAATCAGCCCCAGCATTTT. The chain joins TRBV6-5 to TRBJ1-5; D is possibly TRBD1 (5 bases). V was clipped by 4 bases and J by 2 bases, with 12 bases between them. In germline, CDR1 is MNHEY, CDR2 SVGAGI. The CDR3 spans 15 residues.

The chain couples TRBV6-1 to TRBJ1-2, with a possible D match to TRBD1 (6 bases). The CDR3 totals 13 residues. Trimming stripped 6 bases from V and 1 base from J, with 9 bases between. CDR1 and CDR2 from the germline V gene are MNHNS and SASEGT. Here the CDR3 reads CASSPDSNYGYTF. CDR3 in DNA: TGTGCCAGCAGCCCGGACAGTAACTATGGCTACACCTTC.

In this sample, this clonotype turned up a few times. The chain uses TRBV7-3 and TRBJ1-1, with D uncertain. Trimming left V 5 bases short and J 0 bases short, with 7 bases between. Germline CDR1 is SGHTA and CDR2 is FQGTGA. The CDR3 is made up of 13 amino acids. The CDR3 reads CASSRAVNTEAFF. The CDR3 bases are TGTGCCAGCAGCCGTGCGGTGAACACTGAAGCTTTCTTT.

The CDR3: CSARVGGETQYF. CDR3 coding DNA: TGCAGTGCTAGAGTAGGGGGAGAGACCCAGTACTTC. The V call is TRBV20-1, the J call TRBJ2-5, with a tentative D call TRBD1 (6 bases). The CDR3 has 12 residues. Germline V gene data show CDR1 as DFQATT and CDR2 as SNEGSKA (reference sequence). The V end was cut by 1 base, the J end by 4 bases, with 7 bases between.

V and J are TRBV7-9 and TRBJ2-7, with 9 bases fitting TRBD1. The V gene end was trimmed by 3 bases and the J gene end by 3 bases; junction bases not matched to a gene: 3. CDR1 and CDR2 (germline): SEHNR, FQNEAQ (reference sequence). The length of the CDR3 is 14 residues. DNA for the CDR3: TGTGCCAGCAGCTTGACAGGGGGAATCTACGAGCAGTACTTC. Translated, it gives CASSLTGGIYEQYF.

V usage is TRBV7-6 and J usage is TRBJ2-3; maybe TRBD1 (6 bases). In germline, CDR1 is SGHVS, CDR2 FNYEAQ. This CDR3 region has 18 residues. Trimming took 2 bases from V and 0 from J, leaving 18 bases between them. CDR3 nucleotide sequence: TGTGCCAGCAGCTTAAGTCTCGCTAGACAGGAGAGCACAGATACGCAGTATTTT. This translates into CASSLSLARQESTDTQYF. The whole variable domain, filled in from reference TRBV7-6 and TRBJ2-3, reads GAGVSQSPRYKVTKRGQDVALRCDPISGHVSLYWYRQALGQGPEFLTYFNYEAQQDKSGLPNDRFSAERPEGSISTLTIQRTEQRDSAMYRCASSLSLARQESTDTQYFGPGTRLTVL.

The V call is TRBV6-1, the J call TRBJ2-1; 14 positions agree with TRBD2. The CDR3 is made up of 16 amino acids. Germline CDR1 and CDR2: MNHNS and SASEGT. Unmatched junction bases numbered 4, after V lost 5 bases and J lost 4 bases. The CDR3 DNA reads as TGTGCCAGCAGTCCCAGGACTAGCGGGGGGTACAATGAGCAGTTCTTC. Translation gives CASSPRTSGGYNEQFF.

This clonotype came up a few times. V is TRBV6-2 or TRBV6-3 and J is TRBJ2-4, with 7 positions matching TRBD2. Germline CDR1 reads MNHEY; CDR2 reads SVGEGT. Trimming at V came to 4 bases and at J to 6 bases, leaving 9 bases not matched to a gene. This CDR3 spans 15 amino acids. This CDR3 reads CASSSIRGRVNIQYF. CDR3 DNA sequence: TGTGCCAGCAGTTCAATTCGGGGGAGGGTAAACATTCAGTACTTC.

The rearrangement links TRBV4-2 to TRBJ1-4; D not certain. V lost 5 bases, J lost 3 bases, and 13 bases lay in between. In germline, CDR1 is LGHNA, CDR2 YNFKEQ. This CDR3 region has 15 residues. CDR3 residues: CASSYARASNEKLFF. CDR3 DNA sequence: TGTGCCAGCAGCTACGCAAGGGCCTCTAATGAAAAACTGTTTTTT.

The chain employs TRBV6-1 and TRBJ2-7, with D perhaps given as TRBD1 or TRBD2 (5 bases each). The V and J ends lost 3 bases and 4 bases respectively, with 19 bases between them. The CDR3 contains 16 residues. The germline gives CDR1 MNHNS, CDR2 SASEGT. CDR3 region: CASSESGASMGYEQYF. CDR3 nucleotide sequence: TGTGCCAGCAGTGAGTCCGGGGCCTCTATGGGGTACGAGCAGTACTTC.

The V and J genes are TRBV27 and TRBJ2-7; the D call may be TRBD1 or TRBD2 (5 bases each). The CDR3 consists of 14 residues. The ends were cut back, 6 bases at V and 2 bases at J, with 14 bases in the middle. CDR1 and CDR2 from the germline V gene are MNHEY and SMNVEV (reference sequence). The CDR3 DNA reads TGTGCCAGCAGCCGGGACGTTTCGGCCTACGAGCAGTACTTC. This sequence encodes CASSRDVSAYEQYF.

The rearrangement uses TRBV28 and TRBJ2-3, with D possibly matching TRBD2 (5 bases). Trimming shortened V by 4 bases and J by 6 bases, and 20 bases separated the two germline ends. The germline V gene has CDR1 MDHEN and CDR2 SYDVKM. CDR3 length: 16 residues. DNA of the CDR3: TGTGCCAGCAGTTCCCCCCGACTACCCCTCGGGGATACGCAGTATTTT. As protein: CASSSPRLPLGDTQYF.

The J gene is TRBJ1-2, the V gene TRBV5-1; a possible D gene is TRBD1 (5 bases). The CDR3 is 14 residues long. The germline V gene encodes CDR1 SGHRS and CDR2 YFSETQ. V was cut by 0 bases and J by 2 bases, with 8 bases left in between. The CDR3 loop reads CASSLDPGNYGYTF. The CDR3 DNA follows: TGCGCCAGCAGCTTGGATCCAGGGAACTATGGCTACACCTTC.

J is TRBJ1-6 and V is TRBV7-6; D unclear. The CDR3 contains 12 residues. Trimming took 6 bases from V and 7 from J, leaving 7 bases between them. CDR1 and CDR2 (germline): SGHVS, FNYEAQ. The CDR3 protein is CASSTVNSPLHF. Written as DNA, the CDR3 is TGTGCCAGCAGTACGGTGAATTCACCCCTCCACTTT.

The chain carries TRBV7-2 and TRBJ2-7, with D possibly matching TRBD1 (6 bases). Germline CDR1 and CDR2: SGHTA and FQGNSA. Between the trimmed V and J ends, which lost 1 base and 5 bases, there was a span of 12 bases. This CDR3 spans 14 amino acids. In DNA, the CDR3 is TGTGCCAGCAGCTTAGATGGGGCAGGGGACGAGCAGTACTTC. Amino acid sequence: CASSLDGAGDEQYF.

V usage is TRBV30 and J usage is TRBJ2-5; D gene unclear. V lost 0 bases and J lost 3, with 17 bases in between. Germline CDR1 and CDR2: GTSNPN and SVGIG (reference sequence). The CDR3 loop spans 16 amino acids. The CDR3 DNA is TGTGCCTGGAGTGTTCGTGTATCTCATGGGAAAGAGACCCAGTACTTC. Residues: CAWSVRVSHGKETQYF.

This clonotype was detected a few times. The CDR3 sequence: CASNGRTGNTEAFF. CDR3 DNA sequence: TGTGCCAGTAATGGAAGGACGGGGAACACTGAAGCTTTCTTT. V is TRBV6-1 and J is TRBJ1-1; D gene uncertain. Germline assignment: CDR1 MNHNS and CDR2 SASEGT. V lost 9 bases and J 1 base, leaving 15 bases between the germline ends. CDR3 length equals 14 residues.

The chain links TRBV2 to TRBJ2-7; TRBD1 agrees at 7 bases. Losses at the gene ends were 6 bases for V and 4 bases for J; bases not matched to a gene: 15. The CDR3 is made up of 16 amino acids. Germline assignment: CDR1 SNHLY and CDR2 FYNNEI. This CDR3 is CASSPSSGDSGYEQYF. In nucleotides, the CDR3 is TGTGCCAGCAGCCCCTCCTCTGGGGACAGCGGTTACGAGCAGTACTTC. The variable domain in full, with the rest retrieved from reference TRBV2 and TRBJ2-7, is EPEVTQTPSHQVTQMGQEVILRCVPISNHLYFYWYRQILGQKVEFLVSFYNNEISEKSEIFDDQFSVERPDGSNFTLKIRSTKLEDSAMYFCASSPSSGDSGYEQYFGPGTRLTVT.